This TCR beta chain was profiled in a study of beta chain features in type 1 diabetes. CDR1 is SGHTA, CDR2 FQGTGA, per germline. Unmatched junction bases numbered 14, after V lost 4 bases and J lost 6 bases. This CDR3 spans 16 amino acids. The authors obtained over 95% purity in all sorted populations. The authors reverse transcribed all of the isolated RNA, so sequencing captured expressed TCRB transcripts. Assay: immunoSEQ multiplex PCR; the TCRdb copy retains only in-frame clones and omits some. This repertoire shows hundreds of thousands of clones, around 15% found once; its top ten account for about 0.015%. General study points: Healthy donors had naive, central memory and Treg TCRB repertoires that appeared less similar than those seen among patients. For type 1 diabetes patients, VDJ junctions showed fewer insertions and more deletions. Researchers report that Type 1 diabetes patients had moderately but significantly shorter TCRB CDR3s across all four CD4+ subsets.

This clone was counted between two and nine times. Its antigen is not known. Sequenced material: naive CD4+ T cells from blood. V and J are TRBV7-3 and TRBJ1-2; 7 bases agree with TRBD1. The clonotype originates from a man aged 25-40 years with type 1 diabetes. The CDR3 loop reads CASSSRPGQPNDGYTF. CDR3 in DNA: TGTGCCAGCAGCTCGCGTCCGGGACAGCCAAATGATGGCTACACCTTC. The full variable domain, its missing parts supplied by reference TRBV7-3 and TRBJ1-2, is GAGVSQTPSNKVTEKGKYVELRCDPISGHTALYWYRQSLGQGPEFLIYFQGTGAADDSGLPNDRFFAVRPEGSVSTLKIQRTERGDSAVYLCASSSRPGQPNDGYTFGSGTRLTVV.